The source of this T cell receptor (beta chain) is a study of CD8 T cells in ankylosing spondylitis. This clonotype showed up many times. TCRdb reprocessed the 5' RACE reads via MiXCR and lists one record per CDR3 protein. The sample lists some 7,000 distinct CDR3 sequences, roughly 2.8% occurring once. Material: blood, either unsorted or a sorted T cell fraction (not recorded which). The source is a female donor with ankylosing spondylitis or in good health (not recorded which).

The CDR3 bases are TGTGCCAGCAGCGTAGTATCGGCGGGAGCAGGGGATACGCAGTATTTT. The encoded protein is CASSVVSAGAGDTQYF. This chain links TRBV9 with TRBJ2-3; the match to TRBD2 covers 7 bases. Germline V gives CDR1 SGDLS, CDR2 YYNGEE. The J segment lost 6 bases and the V segment lost 0 bases, leaving 10 bases of the junction unmatched. This CDR3 has 16 residues.